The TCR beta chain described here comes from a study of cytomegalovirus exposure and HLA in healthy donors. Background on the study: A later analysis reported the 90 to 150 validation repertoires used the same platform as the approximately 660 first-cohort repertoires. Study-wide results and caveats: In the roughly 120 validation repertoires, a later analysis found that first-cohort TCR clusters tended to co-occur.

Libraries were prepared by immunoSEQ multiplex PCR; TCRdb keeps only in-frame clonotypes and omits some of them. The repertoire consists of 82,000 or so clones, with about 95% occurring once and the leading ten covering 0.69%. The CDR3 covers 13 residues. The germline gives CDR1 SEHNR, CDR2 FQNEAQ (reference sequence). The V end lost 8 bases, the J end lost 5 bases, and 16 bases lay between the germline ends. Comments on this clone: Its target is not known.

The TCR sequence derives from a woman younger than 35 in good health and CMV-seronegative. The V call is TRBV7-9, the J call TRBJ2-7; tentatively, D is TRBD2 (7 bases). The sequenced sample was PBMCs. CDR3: CASSRGARDEQYF. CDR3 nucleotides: TGTGCCAGCTCCCGGGGGGCTCGAGACGAGCAGTACTTC.